This is a list of T cell receptor beta chains from one sample in a study of Graves' ophthalmopathy and Graves' hyperthyroidism. TCRdb re-called the multiplex PCR reads with MiXCR, one entry per CDR3 protein. The sample records about 380,000 distinct CDR3 sequences, approximately 15% being singletons. Input material: peripheral blood. These receptors were taken from a woman aged 18-29 years with stable Graves' hyperthyroidism. CDR3s include the opening cysteine and the closing phenylalanine or tryptophan. Each record gives: clone size, V gene, J gene, D gene, CDR3 DNA, CDR3 protein. D genes are given only for firm matches. Size tells how often a clone was seen (once, few, many) or the class of an expanded clone, and some rows leave it out.

>many|TRBV29-1|TRBJ1-1|TRBD1
TGCAGCGTTGCTACGACAGGGGGGGACCCTGAAGCTTTCTTT
CSVATTGGDPEAFF
>NA|TRBV9|TRBJ2-4|NA
TGTGCCAGCAGGACCAAGGTATGGAACATTCGGTACTTC
CASRTKVWNIRYF
>few|TRBV11-3|TRBJ2-1|NA
TGTGCCAGCAGCCTTAGACTAGATGGTAGCAATGAGCAGTTCTTC
CASSLRLDGSNEQFF
>NA|TRBV28|TRBJ1-2|NA
TGTGCCAGCAGTTTACCAACCCCAATGGATGGCTACACCTTC
CASSLPTPMDGYTF
>many|TRBV5-1|TRBJ1-2|NA
TGCGCCAGCAGCTTGGAGGGGAACGTCTATGGCTACACCTTC
CASSLEGNVYGYTF
>NA|TRBV24-1|TRBJ1-5|TRBD1
TGTGCCACCTCGGACAGGGGCCTTTATAGCAATCAGCCCCAGCATTTT
CATSDRGLYSNQPQHF
>many|TRBV27|TRBJ2-2|NA
TGTGCCAGCAGTTCCCACAGGGTATACACCGGGGAGCTGTTTTTT
CASSSHRVYTGELFF
>NA|TRBV27|TRBJ2-7|NA
TGTGCCAGCAGTTCCGCTTCCCGGGACGGGACTTACGAGCAGTACTTC
CASSSASRDGTYEQYF
>many|TRBV7-9|TRBJ1-2|NA
TGTGCCAGCAGCCAGGACAGCGGGTATGGCTACACCTTC
CASSQDSGYGYTF
>NA|TRBV28|TRBJ1-1|TRBD1
TGTGCCACCAGCCCCGGACAGGGTCCCGGGCGAGAAGCTTTCTTT
CATSPGQGPGREAFF
>many|TRBV5-1|TRBJ1-1|NA
TGCGCCAGCAGCTTGGTAAGCAGCCAGGCTGAAGCTTTCTTT
CASSLVSSQAEAFF